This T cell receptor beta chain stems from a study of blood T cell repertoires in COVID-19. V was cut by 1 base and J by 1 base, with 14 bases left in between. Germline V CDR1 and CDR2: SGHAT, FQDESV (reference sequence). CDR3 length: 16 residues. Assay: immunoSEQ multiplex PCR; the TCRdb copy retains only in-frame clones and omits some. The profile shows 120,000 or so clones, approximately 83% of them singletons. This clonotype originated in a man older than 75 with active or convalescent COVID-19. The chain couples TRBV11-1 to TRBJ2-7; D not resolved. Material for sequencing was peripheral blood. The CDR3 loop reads CASSLDPSVPSYEQYF. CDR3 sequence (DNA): TGTGCCAGCAGCTTAGACCCGAGCGTACCTTCCTACGAGCAGTACTTC.